Sequencing of this TCR beta chain was carried out in a study of blood T cell repertoires in COVID-19 (dated by TCRdb to about 2020). Regarding the research as a whole: Collaborator samples came from the United States, Italy and Spain and covered acute and convalescent phases of COVID-19. Deeply sampled blood TCRbeta repertoires from subjects exposed to, actively infected with, or recovered from COVID-19 were included in the dataset. The samples were drawn from two sources: the first 160 participants of the ongoing ImmuneRACE study, and 1,000 to 1,500 subjects contributed by 6 global collaborators. Sample metadata almost always included a de-identified subject ID, COVID-19 status, age in years and sex. Where available, HLA class I and class II types were obtained from metadata supplied by the sample provider rather than from assay-based typing. The repertoires were made available in a free public database intended to serve as a resource for research on the immune response to SARS-CoV-2. The material from the prospective study consisted of cDNA or gDNA derived from T cells, B-cell-depleted T cells, or PBMCs. Study-level results and caveats: The amount of clinical and demographic metadata varied by source and participant and was provided uncurated.

Details on this clone: It lacks a known antigen. No quality values exist for individual bases; no much larger clone is one base distant.

CDR1 and CDR2, looked up from the germline V gene (reference sequence), are GTSNPN and SVGIG. Trimming at the junction amounts to 2 bases on V and 2 bases on J, and the germline ends lie 15 bases apart. From the cysteine up to the phenylalanine, the CDR3 has a length of 15 residues. Left in the record is the CDR3 DNA by itself, 45 bases read in frame from the first base. TCRbeta CDR3 regions were amplified from genomic DNA using the immunoSEQ Assay, a bias-controlled multiplex PCR. Per the authors' processing: Within the assay, amplification of reference gene primers was used to estimate how many nucleated cells each sample contained. Sequence reads were collapsed and filtered to measure the absolute abundance of every unique TCRbeta CDR3 rearrangement. For each sample, productive Simpson clonality was calculated by taking the square root of Simpson's diversity index across productive rearrangements. The table comes from immuneACCESS by way of TCRdb, which keeps in-frame sequences with V and J called. Part of the clones is missing from these tables; in studies checked, under half for an unresolved V gene and the rest for unknown reasons. The V and J calls and clone size were taken over from that table, and D and trimming were inferred from the DNA. The sample table contains 250,000 or so clones; only one count was recorded for approximately 83% of them. The ten largest clones add up to 3% to 4.5% of the sample.

Participants in the prospective study were enrolled through a virtual design, were aged 18 to 89 years, and lived in 24 United States geographic areas. Cohort assignment in the prospective study relied on participant-reported clinical history from a screening survey and a study questionnaire. Exposed participants were defined as having been in contact with someone with a PCR-confirmed or clinician-diagnosed COVID-19 case within 2 weeks of study entry. In the prospective study, mobile phlebotomists collected whole blood, serum and a nasopharyngeal or oropharyngeal swab from each participant. Prospective study participants could optionally give additional blood draws and questionnaires over an approximately 2-month period. Prospective study blood samples were shipped either frozen or at room temperature before DNA extraction.

The sample was PBMCs or T cells enriched from blood (not recorded which). This receptor was identified in a woman in her 40s who had been exposed to COVID-19. The V gene is TRBV30 and the J gene is TRBJ1-2, with TRBD1 tentatively as D gene (6 bases match). CDR3 region: CAWSLRGHQNYGYTF. The DNA is as follows: TGTGCCTGGAGTCTCAGGGGACACCAAAACTATGGCTACACCTTC.